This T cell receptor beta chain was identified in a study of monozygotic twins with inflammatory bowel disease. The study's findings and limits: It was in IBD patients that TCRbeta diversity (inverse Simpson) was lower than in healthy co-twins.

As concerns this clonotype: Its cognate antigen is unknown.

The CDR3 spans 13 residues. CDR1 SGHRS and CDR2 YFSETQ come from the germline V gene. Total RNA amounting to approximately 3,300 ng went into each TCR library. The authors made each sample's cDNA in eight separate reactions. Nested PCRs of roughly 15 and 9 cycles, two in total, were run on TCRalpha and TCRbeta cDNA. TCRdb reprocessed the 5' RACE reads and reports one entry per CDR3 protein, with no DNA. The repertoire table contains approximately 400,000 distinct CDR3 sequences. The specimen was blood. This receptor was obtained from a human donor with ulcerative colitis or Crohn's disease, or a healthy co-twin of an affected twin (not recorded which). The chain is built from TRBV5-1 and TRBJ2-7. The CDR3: CASNGVSSYEQYF.